This T cell receptor beta chain was captured in a study of post-analysis software for immune sequencing data. Tagging with unique molecular identifiers was a feature of the TCR beta cDNA libraries. TCRdb used MiXCR to reprocess the PCR reads, holding one entry per CDR3 protein. The table lists roughly 620,000 distinct CDR3 sequences, roughly 45% of them singletons. Of note for this clonotype: Its antigen is as yet unknown.

The study, taken as a whole, reports: Significantly lower normalized Chao1 diversity was found in patients with multiple sclerosis relative to controls. Five or six TRBV segments were significantly more frequent in patients than in controls. TRBV5-6, TRBV5-1 and TRBV20-1 were among these segments.

The CDR3 is 15 amino acids. Looked up from germline, CDR1 is SGHRS and CDR2 is YFSETQ. V shed 4 bases and J 5 bases; nucleotides not matched to a gene: 9. Source material: blood. The gene calls are TRBV5-1 and TRBJ2-1; 7 positions match TRBD1. The source of this sequence is a girl aged 10 to 17 with multiple sclerosis. The CDR3 here is CASSLEPGTDNEQFF. CDR3 coding DNA: TGCGCCAGCAGCCTGGAACCTGGGACAGACAATGAGCAGTTCTTC.